This is a list of T cell receptor beta chains from one sample in a study of regulatory T cells in long-lasting Graves disease. Each CDR3 protein gets one entry after TCRdb re-called the multiplex PCR reads with MiXCR. The repertoire consists of fewer than 500,000 distinct CDR3 sequences, with under 20% occurring once and the leading ten covering 10% to 15%. This sample also appeared in a second study, on T cells in Graves' hyperthyroidism and ophthalmopathy.

The specimen comprised peripheral blood mononuclear cells (PBMCs), sampled at new diagnosis, from a patient treated with antithyroid drugs. The receptors were sampled from a man aged 35 to 55 with Graves disease. CDR3s include the opening cysteine and the closing phenylalanine or tryptophan. D genes are given only for firm matches. Not every row has a clone size; where given, it reads once, few, many or a size class.

D gene,V gene,J gene,clone size,CDR3 DNA,CDR3 protein
TRBD2,TRBV9,TRBJ2-1,-,TGTGCCAGCAGCGTAGATCTTAGCGGGAGAGGTGAGCAGTTCTTC,CASSVDLSGRGEQFF
-,TRBV28,TRBJ2-3,many,TGTGCCAGCAGCCTCCCGGGGCGCACAGATACGCAGTATTTT,CASSLPGRTDTQYF
-,TRBV12-3/TRBV12-4,TRBJ1-2,-,TGTGCCAGCAGTTTAGGGACCCCCAGAGGGTTATCGGGGGCCAATTCTAACTATGGCTACACCTTC,CASSLGTPRGLSGANSNYGYTF
-,TRBV5-1,TRBJ2-7,few,TGCGCCAGCAGCTTGGCCAGGGCAGGGATCAACGAGCAGTACTTC,CASSLARAGINEQYF
-,TRBV30,TRBJ2-7,many,TGTGCCTGGAGTGCGGACTACGAGCAGTACTTC,CAWSADYEQYF
-,TRBV20-1,TRBJ2-1,many,TGCAGTGCTAATCCACTAGTTTACAATGAGCAGTTCTTC,CSANPLVYNEQFF
TRBD2,TRBV20-1,TRBJ2-3,many,TGCAGTGCTAGGGGCCTAGCGGGAGTGGTAGATACGCAGTATTTT,CSARGLAGVVDTQYF
TRBD2,TRBV6-1,TRBJ2-7,many,TGTGCCAGCAGTGGCGGGACTAGCGGGAGTCTAGACGAGCAGTACTTC,CASSGGTSGSLDEQYF
-,TRBV28,TRBJ2-7,many,TGTGCCAGCAGTCGCAGGGTGGTAGGCTACGAGCAGTACTTC,CASSRRVVGYEQYF
-,TRBV29-1,TRBJ2-6,-,TGCAGCGCCCCCTTCGATGGCTCTGGGGCCAACGTCCTGACTTTC,CSAPFDGSGANVLTF
TRBD1,TRBV28,TRBJ2-4,many,TGTGCCAGCAGAGGGACAGTAGCCAAAAACATTCAGTACTTC,CASRGTVAKNIQYF
-,TRBV24-1,TRBJ1-1,many,TGTGCCACCAGTGATCGGTGGTCCTCTGAAGCTTTCTTT,CATSDRWSSEAFF
-,TRBV24-1,TRBJ2-5,many,TGTGCCACCAGTGTTCCAGCGGGCTTCCAAGAGACCCAGTACTTC,CATSVPAGFQETQYF
TRBD1,TRBV7-7,TRBJ2-7,many,TGTGCTAGCAGCGCAGGACAGGGGTTATCCTACGAGCAGTACTTC,CASSAGQGLSYEQYF
TRBD2,TRBV11-2,TRBJ2-3,many,TGTGCCAGCAGCTTATCGGGAGGGCCGTCGCAGGCAGATACGCAGTATTTT,CASSLSGGPSQADTQYF
TRBD2,TRBV28,TRBJ2-1,many,TGTGCCAGCAGTTTATGGCTAGCGGCCTACAATGAGCAGTTCTTC,CASSLWLAAYNEQFF
TRBD1,TRBV28,TRBJ1-2,many,TGTGCCAGCAGTTCCCTTTCGGACAGGGGGCATGGCTATGGCTACACCTTC,CASSSLSDRGHGYGYTF
TRBD2,TRBV5-1,TRBJ2-7,many,TGCGCCAGCAGCTTTAGCGGGATCCGCTCCTACGAGCAGTACTTC,CASSFSGIRSYEQYF
TRBD2,TRBV5-1,TRBJ2-2,-,TGCGCCAGCAGCTTGTGGTCTAGCGGGAGAACCGGGGAGCTGTTTTTT,CASSLWSSGRTGELFF
TRBD2,TRBV2,TRBJ2-1,many,TGTGCCAGCAGTGAAACTAGCGGGAGACCCTACAATGAGCAGTTCTTC,CASSETSGRPYNEQFF
TRBD2,TRBV12-3/TRBV12-4,TRBJ2-1,many,TGTGCCAGCAGTCCAACTAGCGGGAAAAACAATGAGCAGTTCTTC,CASSPTSGKNNEQFF